The T cell receptor (beta chain) under discussion was sequenced for a study of blood T cell repertoires in COVID-19. The overall study: Nucleic acid was either cDNA or gDNA, and it came from T cells, B-cell-depleted T cells, or PBMCs.

Study processing details: Researchers report that nucleated cell counts were estimated from reference gene primer amplification. The protocol was immunoSEQ multiplex PCR, while the TCRdb copy is restricted to in-frame clones and leaves out a portion. The V and J calls and the clone size are those of that table, but D and trimming were determined from the DNA. The repertoire holds about 150,000 clones, with 87% as singletons. V was shortened by 0 bases and J by 2 bases, with 13 bases between the two germline ends. This CDR3 spans 17 amino acids. Germline loops: CDR1 LGHNA, CDR2 YNFKEQ. This receptor was obtained from a human donor in a cohort sampled during active COVID-19. V gene TRBV4-2 combines with J gene TRBJ1-4; D is possibly TRBD1 (5 bases). The sample consisted of peripheral blood. The CDR3 DNA reads TGTGCCAGCAGCCAAGATCTTGGGGCTCGGACTAATGAAAAACTGTTTTTT. It specifies CASSQDLGARTNEKLFF.